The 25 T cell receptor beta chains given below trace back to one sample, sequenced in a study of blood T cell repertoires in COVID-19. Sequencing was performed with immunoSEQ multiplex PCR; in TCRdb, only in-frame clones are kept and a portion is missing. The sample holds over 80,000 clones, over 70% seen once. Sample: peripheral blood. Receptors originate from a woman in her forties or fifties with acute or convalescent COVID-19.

Here the CDR3 DNA reads TGTGCCAGCAGTGTCGACAGGCTCTATGGCTACACCTTC. This codes for CASSVDRLYGYTF. V gene TRBV2 combines with J gene TRBJ1-2, with TRBD1 as a possible D gene (6 bases). Germline V CDR1 and CDR2: SNHLY, FYNNEI. Trimming removed 4 bases from V and 4 bases from J, with 10 bases in between. The CDR3 covers 13 residues.

CDR3 amino acids: CASSLNGGGRVHKGYTF. CDR3 nucleotide sequence: TGTGCCAGCAGCCTCAACGGGGGTGGCAGGGTCCATAAGGGCTACACCTTC. The chain is built from TRBV7-2 and TRBJ1-2, with D possibly being TRBD1 (5 bases). CDR1 and CDR2 (germline): SGHTA, FQGNSA. V was clipped by 5 bases and J by 8 bases, with 27 bases between them. The CDR3 consists of 17 residues.

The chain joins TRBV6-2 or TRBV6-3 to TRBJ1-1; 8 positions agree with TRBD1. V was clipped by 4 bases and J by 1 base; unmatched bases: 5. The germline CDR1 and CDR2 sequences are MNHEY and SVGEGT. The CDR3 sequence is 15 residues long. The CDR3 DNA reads TGTGCCAGCAGTTTAAGGACAGGGAAGAACACTGAAGCTTTCTTT. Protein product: CASSLRTGKNTEAFF.

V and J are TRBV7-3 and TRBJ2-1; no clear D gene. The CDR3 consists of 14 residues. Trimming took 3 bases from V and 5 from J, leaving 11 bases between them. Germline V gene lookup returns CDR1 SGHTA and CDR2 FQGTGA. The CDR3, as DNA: TGTGCCAGCAGCTTTCAATCGGTAGACAATGAGCAGTTCTTC. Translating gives CASSFQSVDNEQFF.

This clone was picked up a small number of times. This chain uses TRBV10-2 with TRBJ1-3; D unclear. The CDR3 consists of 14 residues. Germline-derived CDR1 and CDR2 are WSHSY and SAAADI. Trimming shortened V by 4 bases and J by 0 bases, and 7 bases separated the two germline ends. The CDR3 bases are TGCGCCAGCAGTGTGGCAAGCTCTGGAAACACCATATATTTT. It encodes CASSVASSGNTIYF.

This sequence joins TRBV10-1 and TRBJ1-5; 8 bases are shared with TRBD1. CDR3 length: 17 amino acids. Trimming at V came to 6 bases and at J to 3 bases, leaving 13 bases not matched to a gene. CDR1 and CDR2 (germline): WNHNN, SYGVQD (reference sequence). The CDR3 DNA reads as TGCGCCAGCAGAGAACTTCCGGGACAGGCGATCAATCAGCCCCAGCATTTT. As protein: CASRELPGQAINQPQHF.

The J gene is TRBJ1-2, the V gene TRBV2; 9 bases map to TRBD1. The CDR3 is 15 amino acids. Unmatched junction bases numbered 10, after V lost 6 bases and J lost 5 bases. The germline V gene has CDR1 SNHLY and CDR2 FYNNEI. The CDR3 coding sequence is TGTGCCAGCAGCCTAAAGGACAGGGGCGTATATGGCTACACCTTC. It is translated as CASSLKDRGVYGYTF.

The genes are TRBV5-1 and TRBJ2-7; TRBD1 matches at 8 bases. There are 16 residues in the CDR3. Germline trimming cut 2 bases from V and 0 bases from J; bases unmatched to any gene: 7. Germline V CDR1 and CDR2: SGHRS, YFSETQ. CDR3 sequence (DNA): TGCGCCAGCAGCTTTTTACAGGGGGGAAGCTCCTACGAGCAGTACTTC. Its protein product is CASSFLQGGSSYEQYF.

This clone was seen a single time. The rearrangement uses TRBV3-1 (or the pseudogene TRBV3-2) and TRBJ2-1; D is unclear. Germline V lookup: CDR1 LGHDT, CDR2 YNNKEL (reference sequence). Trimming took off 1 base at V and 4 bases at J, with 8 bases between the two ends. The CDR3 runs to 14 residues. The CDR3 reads CASSQGNVYNEQFF. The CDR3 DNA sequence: TGTGCCAGCAGCCAAGGTAATGTTTACAATGAGCAGTTCTTC.

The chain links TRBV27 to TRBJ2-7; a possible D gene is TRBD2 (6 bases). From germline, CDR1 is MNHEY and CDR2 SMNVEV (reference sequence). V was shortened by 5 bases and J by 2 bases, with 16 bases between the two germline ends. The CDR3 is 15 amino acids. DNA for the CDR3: TGTGCCAGCAGTCTTCGAGAGGGGACTCCCTACGAGCAGTACTTC. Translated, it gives CASSLREGTPYEQYF.

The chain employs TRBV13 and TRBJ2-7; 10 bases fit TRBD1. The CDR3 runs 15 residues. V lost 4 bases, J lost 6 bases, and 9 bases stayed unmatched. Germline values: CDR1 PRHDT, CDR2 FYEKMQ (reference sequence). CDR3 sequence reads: CASSSRQGARGEQYF. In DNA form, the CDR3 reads TGTGCCAGCAGCTCGAGACAGGGGGCGCGGGGCGAGCAGTACTTC.

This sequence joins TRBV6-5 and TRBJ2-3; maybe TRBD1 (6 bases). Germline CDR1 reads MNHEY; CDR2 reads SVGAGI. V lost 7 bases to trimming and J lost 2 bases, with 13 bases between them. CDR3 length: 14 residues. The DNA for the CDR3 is TGTGCCAGCACCCCTGGGGGCTACACAGATACGCAGTATTTT. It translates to CASTPGGYTDTQYF.

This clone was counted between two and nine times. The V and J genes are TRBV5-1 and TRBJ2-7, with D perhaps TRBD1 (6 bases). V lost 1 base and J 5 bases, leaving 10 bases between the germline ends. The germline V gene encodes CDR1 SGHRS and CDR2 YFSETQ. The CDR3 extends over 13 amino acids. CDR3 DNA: TGCGCCAGCAGCTTGACAGGGTGGGACGAGCAGTACTTC. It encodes CASSLTGWDEQYF.

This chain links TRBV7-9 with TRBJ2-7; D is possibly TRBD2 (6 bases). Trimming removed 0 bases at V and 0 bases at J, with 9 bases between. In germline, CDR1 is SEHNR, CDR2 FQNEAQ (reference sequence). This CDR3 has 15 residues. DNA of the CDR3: TGTGCCAGCAGCTTAGCGGGGGGAAGCTCCTACGAGCAGTACTTC. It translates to CASSLAGGSSYEQYF.

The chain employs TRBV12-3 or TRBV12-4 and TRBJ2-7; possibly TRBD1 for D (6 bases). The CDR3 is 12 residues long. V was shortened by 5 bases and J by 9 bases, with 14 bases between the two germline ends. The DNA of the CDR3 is TGTGCCAGCAGTGGTGGGGGCCGGGGGCAGTACTTC. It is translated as CASSGGGRGQYF.

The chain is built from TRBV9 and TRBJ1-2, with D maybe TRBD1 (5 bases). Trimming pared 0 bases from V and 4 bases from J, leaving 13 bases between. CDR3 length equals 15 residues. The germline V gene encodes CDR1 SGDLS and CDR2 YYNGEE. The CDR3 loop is CASSVESSGAYGYTF. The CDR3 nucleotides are TGTGCCAGCAGCGTAGAGAGTAGCGGGGCCTATGGCTACACCTTC.

In nucleotides, the CDR3 is TGTGCCAGCAGCGTAGTAGGCTCACCCCCAGGCGAGCAGTACTTC. This codes for CASSVVGSPPGEQYF. The gene calls are TRBV9 and TRBJ2-7, with D uncertain. The CDR3 is 15 residues long. The germline V gene encodes CDR1 SGDLS and CDR2 YYNGEE. Trimming shortened V by 0 bases and J by 6 bases, and 16 bases separated the two germline ends.

The CDR3, as DNA: TGTGCCAGCAGCTTAAATCCGGGGGGGCTATACGAGCAGTACTTC. Protein product: CASSLNPGGLYEQYF. The chain combines TRBV7-2 with TRBJ2-7; TRBD2 aligns across 8 bases. CDR1 and CDR2 from the germline V gene are SGHTA and FQGNSA. The V gene end was trimmed by 2 bases and the J gene end by 4 bases; junction bases not matched to a gene: 7. This CDR3 region has 15 residues.

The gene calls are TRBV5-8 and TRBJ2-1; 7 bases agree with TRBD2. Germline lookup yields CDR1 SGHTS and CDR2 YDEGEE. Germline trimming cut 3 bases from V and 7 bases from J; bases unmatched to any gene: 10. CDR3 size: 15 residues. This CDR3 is CASSSGGGLRNEQFF. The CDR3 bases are TGTGCCAGCAGCTCCGGGGGAGGGCTAAGAAATGAGCAGTTCTTC.

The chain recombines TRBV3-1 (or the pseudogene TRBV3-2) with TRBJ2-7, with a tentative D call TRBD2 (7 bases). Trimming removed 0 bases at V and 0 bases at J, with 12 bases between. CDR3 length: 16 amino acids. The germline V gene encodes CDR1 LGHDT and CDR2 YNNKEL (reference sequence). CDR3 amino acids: CASSQEGGAFSYEQYF. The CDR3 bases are TGTGCCAGCAGCCAAGAAGGGGGGGCCTTCTCCTACGAGCAGTACTTC.

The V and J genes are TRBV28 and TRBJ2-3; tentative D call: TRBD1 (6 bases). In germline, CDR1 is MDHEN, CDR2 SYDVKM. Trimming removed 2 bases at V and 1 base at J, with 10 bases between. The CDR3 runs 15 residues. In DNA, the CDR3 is TGTGCCAGCAGTTTACCAGGGGTCGGCACAGATACGCAGTATTTT. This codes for CASSLPGVGTDTQYF.

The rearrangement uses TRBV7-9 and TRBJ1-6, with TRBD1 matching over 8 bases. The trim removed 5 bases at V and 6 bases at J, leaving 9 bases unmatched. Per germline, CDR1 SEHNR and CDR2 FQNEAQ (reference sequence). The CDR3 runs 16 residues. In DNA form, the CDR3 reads TGTGCCAGCAGCCCTTGGCAGGGGGCGGTTAATTCACCCCTCCACTTT. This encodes CASSPWQGAVNSPLHF. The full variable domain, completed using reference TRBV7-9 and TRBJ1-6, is DTGVSQNPRHKITKRGQNVTFRCDPISEHNRLYWYRQTLGQGPEFLTYFQNEAQLEKSRLLSDRFSAERPKGSFSTLEIQRTEQGDSAMYLCASSPWQGAVNSPLHFGNGTRLTVT.

The CDR3 DNA follows: TGTGCCAGCAGTTTATCGGGGGCGGCACCCCTCGACGAGCAGTACTTC. Protein: CASSLSGAAPLDEQYF. This chain links TRBV27 with TRBJ2-7; perhaps TRBD1 as D (6 bases). Trimming pared 0 bases from V and 5 bases from J, leaving 17 bases between. Looked up from germline, CDR1 is MNHEY and CDR2 is SMNVEV (reference sequence). This CDR3 spans 16 amino acids.

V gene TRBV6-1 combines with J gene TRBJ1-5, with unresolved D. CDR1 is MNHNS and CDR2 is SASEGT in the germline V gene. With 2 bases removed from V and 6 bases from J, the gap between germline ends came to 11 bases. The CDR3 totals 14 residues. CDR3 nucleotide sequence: TGTGCCAGCAGTGAAAGGCGGTCCGGTCAGCCCCAGCATTTT. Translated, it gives CASSERRSGQPQHF.

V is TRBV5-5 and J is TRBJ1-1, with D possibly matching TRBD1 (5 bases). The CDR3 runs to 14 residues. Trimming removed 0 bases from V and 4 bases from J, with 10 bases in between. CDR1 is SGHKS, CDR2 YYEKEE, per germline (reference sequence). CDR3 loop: CASSLAVGGTEAFF. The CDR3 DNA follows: TGTGCCAGCAGCTTGGCGGTGGGGGGCACTGAAGCTTTCTTT.